This TCR beta chain was documented in a study of cytomegalovirus exposure and HLA in healthy donors. 13 Jbeta primers and 60 Vbeta primers were used for the PCR. The data were produced by immunoSEQ multiplex PCR, yet TCRdb's version contains in-frame clones alone and is incomplete. The data show approximately 140,000 clones, roughly four fifths seen once. This clone was detected only a few times. What it binds is unknown. Study outcomes and limitations: Previous analysis showed most TCR beta V segments were productive about 87% or about 30% of the time.

CDR3 size: 15 residues. Germline CDR1 is LGHNA and CDR2 is YSLEER. V lost 2 bases to trimming and J lost 7 bases; unmatched junction nucleotides: 5. The TCR originated in a boy under 18 in good health and CMV-seronegative. The chain has TRBV4-3 and TRBJ1-4, with 9 bases identical to TRBD1. Sequenced: PBMCs. The CDR3 sequence is CASSQQDRGGEKLFF. The CDR3, as DNA: TGCGCCAGCAGCCAACAGGACAGGGGCGGTGAAAAACTGTTTTTT.